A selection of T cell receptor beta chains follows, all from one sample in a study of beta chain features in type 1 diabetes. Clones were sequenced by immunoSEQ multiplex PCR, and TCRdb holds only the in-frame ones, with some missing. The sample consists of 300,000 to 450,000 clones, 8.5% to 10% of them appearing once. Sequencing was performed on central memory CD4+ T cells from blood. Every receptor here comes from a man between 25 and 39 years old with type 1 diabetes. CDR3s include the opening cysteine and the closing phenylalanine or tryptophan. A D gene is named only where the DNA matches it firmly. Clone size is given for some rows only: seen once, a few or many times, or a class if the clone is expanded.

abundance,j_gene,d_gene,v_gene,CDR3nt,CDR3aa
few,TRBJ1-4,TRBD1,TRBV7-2,TGTGCCAGCAGCTATCTAGGGGGCGCCGGGGAAAAACTGTTTTTT,CASSYLGGAGEKLFF
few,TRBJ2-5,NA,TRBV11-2,TGTGCCAGCAGCTTAGCATGGGAGACCCAGTACTTC,CASSLAWETQYF
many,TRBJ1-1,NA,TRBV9,TGTGCCAGCAGCCTCACACAGGGCGCGAACACTGAAGCTTTCTTT,CASSLTQGANTEAFF
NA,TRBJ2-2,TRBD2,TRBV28,TGTGCCAGCAGTTTAGCGGGAGTCGTCACCGGGGAGCTGTTTTTT,CASSLAGVVTGELFF
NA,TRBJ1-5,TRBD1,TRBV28,TGTGCCAGCAGTTTACCGCTACAGGGGTATAGCAATCAGCCCCAGCATTTT,CASSLPLQGYSNQPQHF
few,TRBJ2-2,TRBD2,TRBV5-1,TGCGCCAGCAGCAGGCTAGCGGGCGTCGCCGGGGAGCTGTTTTTT,CASSRLAGVAGELFF
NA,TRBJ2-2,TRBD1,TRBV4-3,TGCGCCAGCAGCCCCACCTGGGACAGTTCCACCGGGGAGCTGTTTTTT,CASSPTWDSSTGELFF
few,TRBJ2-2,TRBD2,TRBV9,TGTGCCAGCAGCGTAGCCGGGACTAGACACACCGGGGAGCTGTTTTTT,CASSVAGTRHTGELFF
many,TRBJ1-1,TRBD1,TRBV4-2,TGTGCCAGCAGCCAAGCTGGGACAGGGTGGGAGAACACTGAAGCTTTCTTT,CASSQAGTGWENTEAFF
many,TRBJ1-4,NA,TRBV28,TGTGCCAGCAGTTTAGGGGCCGGGAGCGGTGAAAAACTGTTTTTT,CASSLGAGSGEKLFF
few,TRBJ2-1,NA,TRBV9,TGTGCCAGCAGCGCCGACGAAAATGAGCAGTTCTTC,CASSADENEQFF
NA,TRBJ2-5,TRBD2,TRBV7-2,TGTGCCAGCAGCTTACCCTGGGACTACTGGTTGTACTTC,CASSLPWDYWLYF
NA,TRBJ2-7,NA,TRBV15,TGTGCCACCAGCAGAGAGCTTGGATCTGGTACTGGCTCCTACGAGCAGTACTTC,CATSRELGSGTGSYEQYF
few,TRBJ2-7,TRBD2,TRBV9,TGTGCCAGCAGCCCAACCACTAGCGGGAAGGCCTACGAGCAGTACTTC,CASSPTTSGKAYEQYF
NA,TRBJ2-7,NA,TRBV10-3,TGTGCCAGCAGTGAAGTTGTGTTCGTCTCCTACGAGCAGTACTTC,CASSEVVFVSYEQYF
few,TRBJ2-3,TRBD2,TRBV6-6,TGTGCCAGCAAAAGTACTAGCGGGAGTAAGAAGCAGTATTTT,CASKSTSGSKKQYF
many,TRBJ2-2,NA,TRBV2,TGTGCCAGCAGTGCGGACAGTTACACCGGGGAGCTGTTTTTT,CASSADSYTGELFF
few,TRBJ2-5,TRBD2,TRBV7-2,TGTGCCAGCAGCCCCCGGACTAGCGGTTTGGGAGAGACCCAGTACTTC,CASSPRTSGLGETQYF
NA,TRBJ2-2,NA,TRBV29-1,TGCAGCGTTGCAAGGGGGTGGGACACCGGGGAGCTGTTTTTT,CSVARGWDTGELFF
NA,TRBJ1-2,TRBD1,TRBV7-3,TGTGCCAGCAGTCTGGGGTCAGGGGGAAGTGGCTACACCTTC,CASSLGSGGSGYTF
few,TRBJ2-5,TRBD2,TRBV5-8,TGTGCCAGCTGCGCCCGGACTAGCGGACAAGAGACCCAGTACTTC,CASCARTSGQETQYF
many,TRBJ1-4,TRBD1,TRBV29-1,TGCAGCGTGGACAGGGGGAAACGGGGTGAAAAACTGTTTTTT,CSVDRGKRGEKLFF
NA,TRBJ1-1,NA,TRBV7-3,TGTGCCAGCAGCCCAATGCAGAACACTGAAGCTTTCTTT,CASSPMQNTEAFF
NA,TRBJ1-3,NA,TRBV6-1,TGTGCCAGCCGAACCAACTCTGGAAACACCATATATTTT,CASRTNSGNTIYF
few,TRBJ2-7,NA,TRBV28,TGTGCCAGCGGACGGTCGAATCAAGGCGGCTACGAGCAGTACTTC,CASGRSNQGGYEQYF
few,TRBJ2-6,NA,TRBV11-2,TGTGCCAGCAGCTTACGAGGTGCTGGGGCCAACGTCCTGACTTTC,CASSLRGAGANVLTF
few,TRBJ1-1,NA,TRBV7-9,TGTGCCAGCAGCACCGGAGGGAACACTGAAGCTTTCTTT,CASSTGGNTEAFF
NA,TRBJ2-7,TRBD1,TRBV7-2,TGTGCCAGCAGCTTATATGGACAGGGGGCTTACGAGCAGTACTTC,CASSLYGQGAYEQYF